This T cell receptor (beta chain) stems from a study of blood T cell repertoires in COVID-19. Study information: Samples came from the United States, Italy and Spain, spanning acute and convalescent COVID-19. PBMCs, B-cell-depleted T cells, or T cells were the source of the cDNA or gDNA that made up the material.

The Seattle patients, enrolled during active infection, were followed longitudinally. V was clipped by 7 bases and J by 5 bases, with 7 bases between them. Germline lookup yields CDR1 KGHDR and CDR2 SFDVKD. The length of the CDR3 is 11 residues. Authors' processing steps: Using reference gene primer amplification, nucleated cell counts were estimated. Sequencing was performed with immunoSEQ multiplex PCR; in TCRdb, only in-frame clones are kept and a portion is missing. V and J calls and clone size are those listed in that table; D and trimming were worked out from the DNA. The sample yields roughly 110,000 clones, more than 80% seen once.

Sequencing was performed on peripheral blood. This chain connects TRBV24-1 to TRBJ2-5; D perhaps matches TRBD2 (6 bases). The sequence was collected from a woman aged 55-69 years with COVID-19, enrolled during active disease. CDR3 residues: CATSGGETQYF. As DNA, the CDR3 is TGTGCCACCAGCGGGGGTGAGACCCAGTACTTC.